Shown below are 2 T cell receptor beta chains from a single sample sequenced in a study of cytomegalovirus exposure and HLA in healthy donors. The PCR ran on 60 Vbeta and 13 Jbeta primers. Libraries were prepared by immunoSEQ multiplex PCR; TCRdb keeps only in-frame clonotypes and omits some of them. The repertoire holds around 75,000 clones, with around three quarters as singletons. The specimen was PBMCs. These receptors were obtained from a man in his forties or fifties in good health and CMV-seronegative.

The CDR3 bases are TGTGCCAGCAGCTTAGAGGGGCGGGGCACTGAAGCTTTCTTT. It encodes CASSLEGRGTEAFF. The chain combines TRBV11-2 with TRBJ1-1, with TRBD1 as a possible D gene (5 bases). The CDR3 is 14 residues long. Between the trimmed V and J ends, which lost 0 bases and 4 bases, there was a span of 9 bases. The germline gives CDR1 SGHAT, CDR2 FQNNGV.

This chain uses TRBV7-2 with TRBJ1-2, with D unclear. The V gene lost 1 base and the J gene lost 5 bases, with 14 bases spanning the gap. The CDR3 has 15 residues. Germline assignment: CDR1 SGHTA and CDR2 FQGNSA. CDR3 in amino acids: CASSLEVTTAYGYTF. The CDR3 DNA follows: TGTGCCAGCAGCTTAGAGGTCACTACTGCGTATGGCTACACCTTC.